Presented here are 17 T cell receptor beta chains from one specimen sequenced in a study of tumor-infiltrating lymphocytes in primary liver carcinoma. The input was approximately 500 ng total RNA; TCR beta cDNA was made from it with a constant-region primer. It was through three nested multiplex PCR rounds of slightly modified ARM-PCR that TCR beta libraries arose. Amplification in the first two PCR rounds was performed using TRBV1-TRBV30 forward primers and a C-beta reverse primer for roughly 10 cycles each. TCRdb reanalysed the multiplex PCR reads using MiXCR and keeps one entry per CDR3 protein. The data contain more than 45,000 distinct CDR3 sequences, around 79% of them singletons. Co-extracted RNA and DNA came from roughly 20-30 mg of unsorted bulk tissue. Sequencing was done on a sample of liver tumor tissue from sampling region 3. Subset: tumor region T3, left-lateral pole. The source of these receptors is a man aged 35 to 55 with primary liver carcinoma and hepatitis B virus infection.

This clonotype was seen once. A much larger clone lies a single base off, so this may be a read error. The chain couples TRBV18 to TRBJ2-3; D is ambiguous. This CDR3 region has 16 residues. Germline V gives CDR1 KGHSH, CDR2 LQKENI. Trimming shortened V by 2 bases and J by 3 bases, and 15 bases separated the two germline ends. In DNA, the CDR3 is TGTGCCAGCTCACCAAGGAGCAGGTCCTCAACAGATACGCAGTATTTT. It codes for CASSPRSRSSTDTQYF.

Comment on this clonotype: It is likely a read error, because the conserved phenylalanine at the end of the CDR3 is missing. This sequence joins TRBV6-5 and TRBJ2-7; maybe TRBD2 (5 bases). V shed 11 bases and J shed 2 bases, with 19 bases lying between them. The V gene's germline CDR1 is MNHEY and CDR2 SVGAGI. The CDR3 contains 14 residues. CDR3 sequence: CASRPEQLAYEQYL. CDR3 DNA sequence: TGTGCCTCCAGGCCGGAGCAACTAGCCTACGAGCAGTACTTA.

The rearrangement joins TRBV10-3 to TRBJ2-2; 12 positions agree with TRBD2. With V trimmed by 0 bases and J by 5 bases, 10 bases remained unmatched. Germline assignment: CDR1 ENHRY and CDR2 SYGVKD. The CDR3 runs to 19 residues. CDR3 sequence reads: CAISESVTSGRAYTGELFF. CDR3 DNA sequence: TGTGCCATCAGTGAGTCAGTGACTAGCGGGAGAGCCTATACCGGGGAGCTGTTTTTT.

Points on this clonotype: At one of its ends the junction is not consistent with the germline gene, which may arise from a read error. The chain employs TRBV2 and TRBJ2-5; D call uncertain. Germline lookup yields CDR1 SNHLY and CDR2 FYNNEI. This CDR3 spans 13 amino acids. This CDR3 reads CTSSGKGQETQYF. The CDR3 coding sequence is TGTACCAGCAGTGGGAAAGGACAAGAGACCCAGTACTTC.

This clonotype was found once. The junction does not match germline at one end; this may be a read error. V and J are TRBV11-2 and TRBJ2-3; 8 positions agree with TRBD2. Germline CDR1 is SGHAT and CDR2 is FQNNGV. This CDR3 spans 15 amino acids. CDR3 sequence reads: CVSNHTSGFGDTQYF. CDR3 DNA: TGTGTCAGCAACCACACTAGCGGCTTCGGGGATACGCAGTATTTT.

Comment on this clonotype: A read error may account for a junction end that differs from germline. The genes are TRBV10-3 and TRBJ2-3, with D possibly TRBD2 on 8 matching bases. The CDR3 contains 14 residues. Germline loops: CDR1 ENHRY, CDR2 SYGVKD. The CDR3 region has the DNA TGTGTCATCACGGGAGGGGGCGGCCCAGATACGCAGTACTTT. Amino acid sequence: CVITGGGGPDTQYF.

This chain connects TRBV29-1 to TRBJ2-3; 7 bases agree with TRBD2. The germline gives CDR1 SQVTM, CDR2 ANQGSEA. The trim removed 4 bases at V and 3 bases at J, leaving 10 bases unmatched. The CDR3 totals 15 residues. This CDR3 is CSVGGTTRHTDTQYF. The CDR3 region has the DNA TGCAGCGTTGGGGGGACTACCAGACATACAGATACGCAGTATTTT.

This clonotype appeared many times. The chain couples TRBV28 to TRBJ2-2; D is ambiguous. The germline V gene has CDR1 MDHEN and CDR2 SYDVKM. The CDR3 has 12 amino acids. The V end lost 3 bases, the J end lost 5 bases, and 4 bases lay between the germline ends. The CDR3 sequence is CASSFMTGELFF. The DNA for the CDR3 is TGTGCCAGCAGTTTCATGACCGGGGAGCTGTTTTTT.

This clonotype was counted a single time. This CDR3 fails to terminate in the conserved phenylalanine or tryptophan, so it likely reflects a read error. The chain has TRBV6-6 and TRBJ2-2; D is ambiguous. This CDR3 has 14 amino acids. CDR1 is MNHNY and CDR2 is SVGAGI in the germline V gene (reference sequence). CDR3 nucleotides: TGTGACAGCAGCCGAGCCCGGGACACCGGGGAGCTGTTTTAT. Protein product: CDSSRARDTGELFY.

Concerning this clonotype: The CDR3 end shows no conserved phenylalanine or tryptophan, and so a read error is likely. The chain recombines TRBV4-2 with TRBJ2-1, with D possibly TRBD2 on 5 matching bases. V shed 3 bases and J shed 1 base, with 13 bases lying between them. This CDR3 region has 16 residues. Per the germline V gene, CDR1 is LGHNA and CDR2 is YNFKEQ. The CDR3 nucleotides are TGTGCCAGCAGCCAGGATACCAGCGGTTCCTACAATGAGCAGTTCTTG. It translates to CASSQDTSGSYNEQFL.

Note on this clonotype: A read error may produce the germline difference seen at one junction end. The rearrangement joins TRBV7-2 to TRBJ2-1; D is unresolved. The CDR3 loop spans 14 amino acids. Germline CDR1 SGHTA, CDR2 FQGNSA. The CDR3 reads CASSLVARGNEQFF. For the CDR3, the DNA is TGTGCCAGTAGCTTAGTGGCTAGAGGAAATGAGCAGTTCTTC.

This clonotype has ten or more counts. The chain joins TRBV29-1 to TRBJ2-3, with TRBD1 matching 8 bases. The CDR3 length is 12 residues. After removal of 6 bases from V and 6 bases from J, the junction contained 5 bases not matched to a gene. The germline V gene has CDR1 SQVTM and CDR2 ANQGSEA. The CDR3 sequence: CSVHRGSDTQYF. The DNA for the CDR3 is TGCAGCGTCCACAGGGGGTCGGATACGCAGTATTTT.

This clonotype was seen many times. The rearrangement uses TRBV28 and TRBJ1-1, with D tentatively TRBD1 (5 bases). The CDR3 has 15 residues. The germline gives CDR1 MDHEN, CDR2 SYDVKM. Trimming pared 7 bases from V and 1 base from J, leaving 16 bases between. CDR3 in DNA: TGTGCCAGCATTCCCGCGACGGGGGGGAACACTGAAGCTTTCTTT. Translated, it gives CASIPATGGNTEAFF.

Notes on this clonotype: Germline is not matched at one junction end, which may reflect a read error. V and J are TRBV11-2 and TRBJ2-7, with a weak D call TRBD2 (6 bases). CDR1 and CDR2 (germline): SGHAT, FQNNGV. The CDR3 is 15 residues long. CDR3 nucleotides: TGTGCCGGCAGCTTAGCGGAGGACCATGAATACGAGCAGTACTTC. Its protein is CAGSLAEDHEYEQYF.

V gene TRBV6-1 combines with J gene TRBJ2-2; TRBD2 might be the D (7 bases). V lost 4 bases, J lost 15 bases, and 27 bases lay in between. This CDR3 spans 16 amino acids. CDR1 is MNHNS and CDR2 is SASEGT in the germline V gene. The CDR3 DNA sequence: TGTGCCAGCAGTGCTATCAGACAGGAGAACACCGGGGGGTTGTTTTTT. This encodes CASSAIRQENTGGLFF.

This clonotype was observed a single time. A much larger clone lies a single base off, so this may be a read error. The conserved final phenylalanine or tryptophan is absent from the CDR3, which likely points to a read error. The chain uses TRBV11-2 and TRBJ2-1, with no clear D. The CDR3 spans 13 residues. Trimming took 4 bases from V and 4 from J, leaving 8 bases between them. Germline lookup yields CDR1 SGHAT and CDR2 FQNNGV. CDR3 nucleotides: TGTGCCAGCAGCTCAGAATTATACAATGAGCAGTTCTTA. Residues: CASSSELYNEQFL.

This clonotype appeared once. Germline is not matched at one junction end, which may reflect a read error. The chain carries TRBV12-3 or TRBV12-4 and TRBJ2-3; D perhaps matches TRBD1 (5 bases). The CDR3 is 14 amino acids. The CDR3 protein is CARSLGQGTDTQYF. CDR3 in DNA: TGTGCCAGGAGTTTAGGGCAGGGAACAGATACGCAGTATTTT.